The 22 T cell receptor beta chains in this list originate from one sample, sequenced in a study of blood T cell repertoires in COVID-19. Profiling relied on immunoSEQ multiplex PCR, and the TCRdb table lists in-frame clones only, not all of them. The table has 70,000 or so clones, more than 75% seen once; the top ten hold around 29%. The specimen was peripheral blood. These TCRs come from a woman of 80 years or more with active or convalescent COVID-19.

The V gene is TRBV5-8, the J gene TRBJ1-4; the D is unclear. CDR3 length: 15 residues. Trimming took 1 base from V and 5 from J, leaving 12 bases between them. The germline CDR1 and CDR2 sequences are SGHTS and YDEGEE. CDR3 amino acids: CASSLFVFQNEKLFF. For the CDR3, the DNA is TGTGCCAGCAGCTTGTTTGTCTTCCAGAATGAAAAACTGTTTTTT.

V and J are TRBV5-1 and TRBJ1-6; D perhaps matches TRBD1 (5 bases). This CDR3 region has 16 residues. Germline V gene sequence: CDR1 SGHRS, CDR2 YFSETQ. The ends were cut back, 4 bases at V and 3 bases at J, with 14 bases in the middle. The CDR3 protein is CASSPDSRNYNSPLHF. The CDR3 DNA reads TGCGCCAGCAGCCCAGACAGCCGTAACTATAATTCACCCCTCCACTTT.

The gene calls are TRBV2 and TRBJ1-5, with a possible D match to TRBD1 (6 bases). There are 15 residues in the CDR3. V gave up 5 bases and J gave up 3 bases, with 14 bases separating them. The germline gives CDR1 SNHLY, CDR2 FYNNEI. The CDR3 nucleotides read TGTGCCAGCAGTCCACAGGGAACCAACAATCAGCCCCAGCATTTT. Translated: CASSPQGTNNQPQHF.

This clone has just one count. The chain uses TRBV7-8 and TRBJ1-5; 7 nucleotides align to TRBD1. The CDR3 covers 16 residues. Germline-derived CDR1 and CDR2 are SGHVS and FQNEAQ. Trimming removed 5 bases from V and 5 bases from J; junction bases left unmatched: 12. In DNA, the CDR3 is TGTGCCAGCAGCCCCCTAGGGGGCGTTAAAGATCAGCCCCAGCATTTT. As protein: CASSPLGGVKDQPQHF.

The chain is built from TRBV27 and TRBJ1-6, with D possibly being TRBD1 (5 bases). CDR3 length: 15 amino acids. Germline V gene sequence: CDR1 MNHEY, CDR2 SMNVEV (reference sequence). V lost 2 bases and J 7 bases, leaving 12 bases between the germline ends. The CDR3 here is CASSLERGGNSPLHF. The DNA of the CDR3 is TGTGCCAGCAGTTTAGAAAGGGGAGGCAATTCACCCCTCCACTTT.

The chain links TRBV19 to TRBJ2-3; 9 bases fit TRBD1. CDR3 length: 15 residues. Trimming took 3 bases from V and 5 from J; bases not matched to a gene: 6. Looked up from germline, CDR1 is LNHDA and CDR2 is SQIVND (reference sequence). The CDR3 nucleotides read TGTGCCAGTAGTATTGAGACAGGGGGTCGAGATACGCAGTATTTT. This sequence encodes CASSIETGGRDTQYF. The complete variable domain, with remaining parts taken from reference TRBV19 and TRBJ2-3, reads DGGITQSPKYLFRKEGQNVTLSCEQNLNHDAMYWYRQDPGQGLRLIYYSQIVNDFQKGDIAEGYSVSREKKESFPLTVTSAQKNPTAFYLCASSIETGGRDTQYFGPGTRLTVL.

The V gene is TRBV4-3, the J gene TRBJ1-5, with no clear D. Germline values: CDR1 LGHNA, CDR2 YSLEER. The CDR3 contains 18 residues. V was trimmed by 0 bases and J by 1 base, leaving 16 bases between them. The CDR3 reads CASSQEVSGATSNQPQHF. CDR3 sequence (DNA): TGCGCCAGCAGCCAAGAGGTAAGCGGAGCGACCAGCAATCAGCCCCAGCATTTT.

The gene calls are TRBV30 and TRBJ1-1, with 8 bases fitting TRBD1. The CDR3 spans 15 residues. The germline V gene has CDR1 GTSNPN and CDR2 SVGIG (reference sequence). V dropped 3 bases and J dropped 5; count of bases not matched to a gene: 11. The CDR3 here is CAWRDRAWGGTEAFF. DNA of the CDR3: TGTGCCTGGAGGGACAGGGCTTGGGGGGGGACTGAAGCTTTCTTT.

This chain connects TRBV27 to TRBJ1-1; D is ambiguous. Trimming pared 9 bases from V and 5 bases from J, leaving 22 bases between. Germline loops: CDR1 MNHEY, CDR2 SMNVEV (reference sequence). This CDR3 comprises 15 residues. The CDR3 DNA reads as TGTGCCAGTCCCCTTCCCGCAGGCGTTGAGACTGAAGCTTTCTTT. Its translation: CASPLPAGVETEAFF.

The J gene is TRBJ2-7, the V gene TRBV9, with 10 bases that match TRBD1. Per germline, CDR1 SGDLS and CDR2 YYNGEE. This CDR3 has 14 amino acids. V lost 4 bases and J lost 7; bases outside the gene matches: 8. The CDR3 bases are TGTGCCAGCAGCTCCGGGACAGGGGTTGAAGAGCAGTACTTC. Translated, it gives CASSSGTGVEEQYF.

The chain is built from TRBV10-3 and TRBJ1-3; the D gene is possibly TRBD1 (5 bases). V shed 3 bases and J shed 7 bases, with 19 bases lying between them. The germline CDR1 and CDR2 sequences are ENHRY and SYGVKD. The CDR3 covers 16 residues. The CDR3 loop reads CAISDLLPGAGNTIYF. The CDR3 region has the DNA TGTGCCATCAGTGACCTACTCCCCGGGGCGGGGAACACCATATATTTT.

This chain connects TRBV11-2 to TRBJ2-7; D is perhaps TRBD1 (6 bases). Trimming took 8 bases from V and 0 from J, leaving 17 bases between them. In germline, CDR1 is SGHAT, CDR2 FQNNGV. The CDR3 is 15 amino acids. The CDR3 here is CASLGAGQLSYEQYF. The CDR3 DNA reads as TGTGCCAGCTTGGGGGCCGGACAGCTCTCCTACGAGCAGTACTTC. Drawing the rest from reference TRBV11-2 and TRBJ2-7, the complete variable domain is EAGVAQSPRYKIIEKRQSVAFWCNPISGHATLYWYQQILGQGPKLLIQFQNNGVVDDSQLPKDRFSAERLKGVDSTLKIQPAKLEDSAVYLCASLGAGQLSYEQYFGPGTRLTVT.

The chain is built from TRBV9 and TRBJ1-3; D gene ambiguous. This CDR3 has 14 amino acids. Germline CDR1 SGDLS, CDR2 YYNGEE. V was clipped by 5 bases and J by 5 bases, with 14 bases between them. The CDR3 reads CASSPEEQRNTIYF. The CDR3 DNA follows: TGTGCCAGCAGTCCCGAGGAGCAGCGAAACACCATATATTTT. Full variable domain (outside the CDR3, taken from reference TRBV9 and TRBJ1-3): DSGVTQTPKHLITATGQRVTLRCSPRSGDLSVYWYQQSLDQGLQFLIQYYNGEERAKGNILERFSAQQFPDLHSELNLSSLELGDSALYFCASSPEEQRNTIYFGEGSWLTVV.

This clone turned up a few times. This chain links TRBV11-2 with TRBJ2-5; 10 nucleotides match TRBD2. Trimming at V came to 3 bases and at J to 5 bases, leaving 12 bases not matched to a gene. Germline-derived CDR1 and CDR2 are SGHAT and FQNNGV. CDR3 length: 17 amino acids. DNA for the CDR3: TGTGCCAGCAGCTTTGAGCGGGGGGGCCCCAAAGTTGAGACCCAGTACTTC. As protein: CASSFERGGPKVETQYF. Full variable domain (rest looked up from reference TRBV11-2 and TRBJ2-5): EAGVAQSPRYKIIEKRQSVAFWCNPISGHATLYWYQQILGQGPKLLIQFQNNGVVDDSQLPKDRFSAERLKGVDSTLKIQPAKLEDSAVYLCASSFERGGPKVETQYFGPGTRLLVL.

CDR3 in DNA: TGTGCCAGCAGCTTCGCGGGGGAGTATAATGAGCAGTTCTTC. Residues: CASSFAGEYNEQFF. The chain uses TRBV7-8 and TRBJ2-1, with 7 bases matching TRBD2. In germline, CDR1 is SGHVS, CDR2 FQNEAQ. CDR3 length: 14 residues. The V segment lost 3 bases and the J segment 7 bases; nucleotides outside the gene matches: 6.

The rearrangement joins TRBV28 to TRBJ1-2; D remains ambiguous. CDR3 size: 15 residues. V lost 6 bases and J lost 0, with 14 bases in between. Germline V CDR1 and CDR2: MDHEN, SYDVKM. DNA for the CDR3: TGTGCCAGCAGCCCCGGGGAAGCAGCTAACTATGGCTACACCTTC. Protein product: CASSPGEAANYGYTF.

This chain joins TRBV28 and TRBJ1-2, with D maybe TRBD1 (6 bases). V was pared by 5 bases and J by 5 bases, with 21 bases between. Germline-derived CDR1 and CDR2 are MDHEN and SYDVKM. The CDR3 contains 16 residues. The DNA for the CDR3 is TGTGCCAGCAGTCCCATCGCCGGGGGGGGCGGGTATGGCTACACCTTC. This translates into CASSPIAGGGGYGYTF.

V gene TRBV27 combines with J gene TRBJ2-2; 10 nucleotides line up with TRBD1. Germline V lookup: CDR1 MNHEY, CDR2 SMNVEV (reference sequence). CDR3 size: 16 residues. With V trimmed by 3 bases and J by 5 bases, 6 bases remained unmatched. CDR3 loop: CASSFTGTGVTGELFF. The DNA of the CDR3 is TGTGCCAGCAGTTTTACCGGGACAGGGGTGACCGGGGAGCTGTTTTTT.

The CDR3 coding sequence is TGTGCCATCAGTGAGTCGGGCGGGGGGAGCACAGATACGCAGTATTTT. It translates to CAISESGGGSTDTQYF. This chain links TRBV10-3 with TRBJ2-3; 8 bases fit TRBD2. From germline, CDR1 is ENHRY and CDR2 SYGVKD. The length of the CDR3 is 16 residues. The V gene end was trimmed by 0 bases and the J gene end by 0 bases; junction bases not matched to a gene: 2.

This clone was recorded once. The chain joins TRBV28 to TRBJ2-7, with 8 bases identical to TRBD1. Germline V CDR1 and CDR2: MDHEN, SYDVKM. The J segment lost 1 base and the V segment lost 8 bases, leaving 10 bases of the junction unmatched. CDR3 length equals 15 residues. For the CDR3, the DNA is TGTGCCAGCGGAACTACAGGGGGAAGTTCCTACGAGCAGTACTTC. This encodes CASGTTGGSSYEQYF.

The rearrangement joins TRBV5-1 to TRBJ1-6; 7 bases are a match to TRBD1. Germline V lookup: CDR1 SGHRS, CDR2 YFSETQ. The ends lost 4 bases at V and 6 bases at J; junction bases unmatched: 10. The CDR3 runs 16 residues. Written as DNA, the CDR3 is TGCGCCAGCAGCCGACAGACAGGGCTCATTAATTCACCCCTCCACTTT. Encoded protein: CASSRQTGLINSPLHF.

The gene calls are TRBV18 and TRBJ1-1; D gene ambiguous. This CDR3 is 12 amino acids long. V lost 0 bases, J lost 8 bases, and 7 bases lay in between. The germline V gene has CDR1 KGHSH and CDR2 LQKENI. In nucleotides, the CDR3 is TGTGCCAGCTCACCACCGACGACAGAAGCTTTCTTT. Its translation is CASSPPTTEAFF.